This TCR beta chain was recovered during a study of human T cells and chemical hapten exposure (dated by TCRdb to 2020 to 2023). For the wider study: For sensitization, 2% DPC in acetone was applied to a roughly 2 cm by roughly 2 cm area of upper inner arm skin. Blood samples were taken from patients before sensitization (week 0) and then at 2, 6 and about 24 weeks after DPC sensitization. The libraries were sequenced as a pool, and the TCR yield per sample differed mostly because of small variations in library volumes within the pool. This study followed changes in the peripheral blood TCR repertoire in vivo during primary and secondary sensitization of alopecia patients to the hapten diphenylcyclopropenone (DPC). Throughout the approximately 24-week study period, patients were also given weekly therapeutic DPC doses on the scalp. The mostly female patient cohort included alopecia areata with under or over 50% scalp involvement, alopecia totalis and alopecia universalis. Patch tests used Finn chambers with 0.01% DPC on the upper back, scored after 6 days by International Contact Dermatitis Research Group standards. Twenty-nine alopecia patients provided blood for TCR sequencing at one to four time points (pre-sensitization, 2, 6 and 24 weeks).

Comments on this clonotype: It lacks a known antigen. No quality values exist for individual bases; no much larger clone is one base distant.

CDR1 and CDR2 are drawn from the germline V gene: KGHSH, LQKENI. The germline V end is reduced by 2 bases and the J end by 2 bases; junction bases left unmatched: 8. There are 16 amino acids in the CDR3, from cysteine to phenylalanine inclusive. CDR3 DNA only is kept here, 48 bases in frame from base 1. Beyond this particular receptor, the publication reports: Compared with pre-sensitization or healthy control sets, expanded TCRs formed significantly more large CDR3 similarity clusters, which is consistent with antigen-driven responses. No change with DPC sensitization was found in the number of TCRs above 1 in 1000 frequency, and no evidence of global repertoire structure alterations was found. Repeated subsampling changed both the strength of the expansion versus patch-test correlation and the threshold at which that correlation became significant. Patch test score was positively correlated with the number of PT1 expanded TCRs, with significance at thresholds 8, 16 and 32 but not at 4. Because every patient had alopecia, a presumed autoimmune disease, the patients' immune response might differ from that of healthy individuals.

The receptor library was made with RACE. TCRdb shows the sequencer as NextSeq 500. Library preparation attached unique molecular identifiers to individual cDNA molecules for quantitative, reproducible TCR counting. Both TCR alpha and TCR beta chains were sequenced from each blood RNA sample. In the authors' own workflow: A median of approximately 100,000 TCRs per sample was observed, with a range of about 23,224 to 690,600. The Decombinator software suite was used to annotate the V, J and CDR3 of the TCR reads. To make PS versus PT1 abundance plots, every sample was subsampled to the same number of TCRs (28,000). TCRs were defined as expanded if absent before sensitization and observed at least eight times at the 2-week time point. TCRdb reworked the public reads: Q25 trimming with fastp, MiXCR clone assembly, productive beta chains retained. Identical CDR3 proteins give one entry, which carries the most common genes and DNA. TCRdb assigned the V and J calls; the authors' analysis was not used. The sample table shows about 120,000 distinct CDR3 sequences, and around 10% are seen once. 1.3% to 1.5% of the sample comes from the top ten.

This specimen's time point label, interpreted: patch test 1, 2 weeks after DPC sensitization. Sample treatment or condition, as interpreted from the label and publication: therapeutic diphenylcyclopropenone sensitization with weekly scalp DPC. At each patch-test visit, blood was drawn before the patch test was applied. To be eligible, patients had to be aged 18 to 70, diagnosed with alopecia and judged suitable for DPC therapy, while pregnant patients were excluded. Total RNA was extracted from unfractionated whole blood collected in Tempus Blood RNA tubes. Recombination joined TRBV18 with TRBJ1-2, and TRBD1 aligns with 7 junction nucleotides. The sample here was whole blood, taken in connection with sensitization to the hapten diphenylcyclopropenone (DPC). The source is a woman aged 45-65 years with alopecia areata. Some clones in this sample may be carry-over from other donors' samples. The DNA sequence is given as TGTGCCAGCTCACCATATTCGGACAGGCAAAACTATGGCTACACCTTC. This encodes CASSPYSDRQNYGYTF.